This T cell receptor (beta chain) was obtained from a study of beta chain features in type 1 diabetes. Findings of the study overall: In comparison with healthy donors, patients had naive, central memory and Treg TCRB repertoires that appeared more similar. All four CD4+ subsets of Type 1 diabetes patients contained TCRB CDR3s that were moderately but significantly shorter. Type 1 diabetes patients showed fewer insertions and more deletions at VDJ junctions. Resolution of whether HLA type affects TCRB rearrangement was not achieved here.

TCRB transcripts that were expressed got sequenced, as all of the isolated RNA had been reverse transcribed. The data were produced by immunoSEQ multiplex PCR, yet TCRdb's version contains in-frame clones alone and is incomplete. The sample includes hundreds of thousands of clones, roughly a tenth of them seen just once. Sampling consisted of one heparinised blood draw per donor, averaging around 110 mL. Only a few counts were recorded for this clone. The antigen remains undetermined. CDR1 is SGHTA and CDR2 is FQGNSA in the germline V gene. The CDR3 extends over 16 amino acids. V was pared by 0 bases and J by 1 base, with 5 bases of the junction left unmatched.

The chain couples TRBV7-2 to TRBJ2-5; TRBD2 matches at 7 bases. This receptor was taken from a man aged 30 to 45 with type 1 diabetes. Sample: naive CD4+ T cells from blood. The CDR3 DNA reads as TGTGCCAGCAGCTTAGCCTCTTCTAGCGGCCAAGAGACCCAGTACTTC. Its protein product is CASSLASSSGQETQYF.